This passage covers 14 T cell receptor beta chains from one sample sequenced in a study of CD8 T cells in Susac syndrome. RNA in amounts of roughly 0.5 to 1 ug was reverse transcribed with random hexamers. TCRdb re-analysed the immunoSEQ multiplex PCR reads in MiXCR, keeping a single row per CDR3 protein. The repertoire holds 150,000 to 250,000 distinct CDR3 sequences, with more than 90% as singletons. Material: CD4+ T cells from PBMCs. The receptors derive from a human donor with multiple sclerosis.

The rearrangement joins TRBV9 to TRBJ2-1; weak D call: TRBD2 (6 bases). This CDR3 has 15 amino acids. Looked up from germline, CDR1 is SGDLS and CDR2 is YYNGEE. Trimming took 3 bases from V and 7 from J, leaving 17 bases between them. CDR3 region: CASSAHSVGTNEQFF. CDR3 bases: TGTGCCAGCAGCGCCCACTCGGTGGGGACTAATGAGCAGTTCTTC.

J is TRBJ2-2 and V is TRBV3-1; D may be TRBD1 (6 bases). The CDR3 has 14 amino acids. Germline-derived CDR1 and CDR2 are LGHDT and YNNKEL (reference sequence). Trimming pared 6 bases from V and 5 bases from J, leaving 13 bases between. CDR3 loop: CASSPGHPTGELFF. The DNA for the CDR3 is TGTGCCAGCAGTCCGGGACACCCGACCGGGGAGCTGTTTTTT.

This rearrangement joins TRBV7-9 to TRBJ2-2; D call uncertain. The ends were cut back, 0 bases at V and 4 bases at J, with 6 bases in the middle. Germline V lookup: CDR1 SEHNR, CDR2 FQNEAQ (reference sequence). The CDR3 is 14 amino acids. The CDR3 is CASSLATVTGELFF. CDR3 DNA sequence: TGTGCCAGCAGCTTAGCGACGGTCACCGGGGAGCTGTTTTTT.

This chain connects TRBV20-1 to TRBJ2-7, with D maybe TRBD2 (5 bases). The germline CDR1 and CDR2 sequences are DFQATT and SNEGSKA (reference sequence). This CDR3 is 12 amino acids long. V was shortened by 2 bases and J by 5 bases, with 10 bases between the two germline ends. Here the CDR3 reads CSARRGNDEQYF. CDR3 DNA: TGCAGTGCTAGACGGGGTAACGACGAGCAGTACTTC.

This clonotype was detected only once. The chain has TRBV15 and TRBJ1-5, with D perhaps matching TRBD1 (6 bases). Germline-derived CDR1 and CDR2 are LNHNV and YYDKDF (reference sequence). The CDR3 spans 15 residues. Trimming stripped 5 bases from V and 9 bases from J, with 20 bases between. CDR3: CATSDERGWGWPQHF. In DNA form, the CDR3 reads TGTGCCACCAGCGATGAGAGGGGGTGGGGTTGGCCCCAGCATTTT.

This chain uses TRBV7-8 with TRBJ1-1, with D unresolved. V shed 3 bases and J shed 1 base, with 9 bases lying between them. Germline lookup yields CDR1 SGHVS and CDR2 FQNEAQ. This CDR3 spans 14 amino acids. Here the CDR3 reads CASSFSRGNTEAFF. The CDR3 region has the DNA TGTGCCAGCAGCTTTAGCCGTGGGAACACTGAAGCTTTCTTT.

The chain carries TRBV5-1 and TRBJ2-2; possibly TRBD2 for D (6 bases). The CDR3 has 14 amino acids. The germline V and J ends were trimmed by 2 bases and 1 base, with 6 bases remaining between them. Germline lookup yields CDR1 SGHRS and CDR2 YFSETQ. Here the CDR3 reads CASSFGGNTGELFF. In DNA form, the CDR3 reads TGCGCCAGCAGCTTCGGGGGGAACACCGGGGAGCTGTTTTTT.

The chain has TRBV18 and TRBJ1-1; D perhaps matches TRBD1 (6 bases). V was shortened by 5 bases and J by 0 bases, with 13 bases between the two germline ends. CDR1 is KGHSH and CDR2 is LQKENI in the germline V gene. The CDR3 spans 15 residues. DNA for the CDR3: TGTGCCAGCTCAAGAATAACAGGGCTGAACACTGAAGCTTTCTTT. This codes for CASSRITGLNTEAFF. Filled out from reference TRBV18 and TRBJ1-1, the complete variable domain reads NAGVMQNPRHLVRRRGQEARLRCSPMKGHSHVYWYRQLPEEGLKFMVYLQKENIIDESGMPKERFSAEFPKEGPSILRIQQVVRGDSAAYFCASSRITGLNTEAFFGQGTRLTVV.

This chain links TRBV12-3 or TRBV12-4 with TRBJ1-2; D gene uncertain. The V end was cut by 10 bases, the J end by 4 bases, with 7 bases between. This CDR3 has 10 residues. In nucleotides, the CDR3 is TGTGCCACCTACACCTATGGCTACACCTTC. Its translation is CATYTYGYTF.

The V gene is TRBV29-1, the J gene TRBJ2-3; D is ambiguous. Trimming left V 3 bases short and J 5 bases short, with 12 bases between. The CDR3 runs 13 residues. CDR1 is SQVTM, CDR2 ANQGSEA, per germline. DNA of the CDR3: TGCAGCGTTGAGTCAGAGCAGGTAGATACGCAGTATTTT. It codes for CSVESEQVDTQYF.

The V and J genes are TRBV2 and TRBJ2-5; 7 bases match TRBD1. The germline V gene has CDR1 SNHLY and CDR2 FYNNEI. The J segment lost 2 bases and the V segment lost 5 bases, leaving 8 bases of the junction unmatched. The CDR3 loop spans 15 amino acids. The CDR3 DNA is TGTGCCAGCAGTCCGGACAGGACCCGTCAAGAGACCCAGTACTTC. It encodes CASSPDRTRQETQYF.

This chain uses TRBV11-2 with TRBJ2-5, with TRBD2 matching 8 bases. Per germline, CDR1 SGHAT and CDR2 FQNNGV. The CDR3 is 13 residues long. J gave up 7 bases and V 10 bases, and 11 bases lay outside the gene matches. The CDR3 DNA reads TGTGCCACCGGGGGGGATGTGGCGGGGACCCAGTACTTC. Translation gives CATGGDVAGTQYF.

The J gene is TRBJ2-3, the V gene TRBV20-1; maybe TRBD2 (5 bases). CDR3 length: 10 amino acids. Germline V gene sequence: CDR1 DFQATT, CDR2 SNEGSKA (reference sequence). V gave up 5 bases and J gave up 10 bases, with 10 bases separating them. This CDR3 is CSAALGAQYF. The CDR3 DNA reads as TGCAGTGCTGCGCTGGGAGCGCAGTATTTT.

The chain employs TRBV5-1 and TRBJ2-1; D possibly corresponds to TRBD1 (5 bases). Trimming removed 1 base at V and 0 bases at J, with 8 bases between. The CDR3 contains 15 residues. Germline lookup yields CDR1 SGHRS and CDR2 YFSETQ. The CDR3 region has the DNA TGCGCCAGCAGCTTGACAGGTCTCTCCTACAATGAGCAGTTCTTC. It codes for CASSLTGLSYNEQFF.